The source of this T cell receptor beta chain is a study of PD-1 blockade in classical Hodgkin lymphoma. CDR1 is SGHRS, CDR2 YFSETQ, per germline. The CDR3 has 15 amino acids. Unmatched junction bases numbered 9, after V lost 6 bases and J lost 0 bases. Method: immunoSEQ multiplex PCR; TCRdb's copy keeps in-frame clones and lacks some. The sample lists 8,000 or so clones; about 86% were seen once. The patients all showed relapse after autologous stem cell transplantation, while their brentuximab vedotin exposure varied. The CD8+ T cells came from thawed PBMCs through magnetic negative selection. The source is a human donor with classical Hodgkin lymphoma. Sample: CD8+ T cells from blood, taken at baseline. The V call is TRBV5-1, the J call TRBJ2-7, with 7 positions matching TRBD2. The CDR3, as DNA: TGCGCCAGCAAGGAGGAGTGGGGGGGCTCCTACGAGCAGTACTTC. The encoded protein is CASKEEWGGSYEQYF.